Below, 17 T cell receptor beta chains from the same sample are listed, as sequenced in a study of cytomegalovirus exposure and HLA in healthy donors. TCRdb's copy holds only in-frame clones and misses some; the assay was immunoSEQ multiplex PCR. Of about 130,000 clones listed, about nine tenths were seen once; the top ten hold approximately 3.5%. Sequenced material: PBMCs. Every receptor here comes from a young man in good health and CMV-seronegative.

The chain is built from TRBV7-2 and TRBJ1-6; possible D gene TRBD1, 5 bases. CDR3 size: 16 residues. Germline loops: CDR1 SGHTA, CDR2 FQGNSA. Trimming stripped 4 bases from V and 7 bases from J, with 17 bases between. CDR3 sequence reads: CASSSGRGWRNSPLHF. The CDR3 nucleotides are TGTGCCAGCAGCTCCGGGCGGGGGTGGAGGAATTCACCCCTCCACTTT.

This rearrangement joins TRBV10-1 to TRBJ1-6, with TRBD1 identical over 8 bases. The CDR3 runs to 16 residues. Germline assignment: CDR1 WNHNN and CDR2 SYGVQD (reference sequence). The junction had 7 bases not matched to a gene; V was cut back by 3 bases and J by 6 bases. CDR3 DNA sequence: TGCGCCAGCAGTGATGGCAGGGGGCCTCTTAATTCACCCCTCCACTTT. Amino acid sequence: CASSDGRGPLNSPLHF.

This rearrangement joins TRBV10-1 to TRBJ2-3; D uncertain. V dropped 5 bases and J dropped 0 bases, with 6 bases sitting between them. The CDR3 length is 13 residues. Per germline, CDR1 WNHNN and CDR2 SYGVQD (reference sequence). The CDR3 loop is CASSRTSTDTQYF. DNA of the CDR3: TGCGCCAGCAGTAGAACTAGCACAGATACGCAGTATTTT.

V and J are TRBV6-1 and TRBJ1-4; 7 bases are a match to TRBD1. The V and J ends lost 1 base and 4 bases, in that order; junction bases with no gene match: 0. The CDR3 extends over 14 amino acids. The germline CDR1 and CDR2 sequences are MNHNS and SASEGT. The CDR3 region is CASSEGQGNEKLFF. In DNA form, the CDR3 reads TGTGCCAGCAGTGAAGGACAGGGTAATGAAAAACTGTTTTTT.

The rearrangement joins TRBV25-1 to TRBJ2-5; D gene ambiguous. Germline V lookup: CDR1 MGHDK, CDR2 SYGVNS. V gave up 7 bases and J gave up 5 bases, with 11 bases separating them. The length of the CDR3 is 12 residues. The CDR3 DNA follows: TGTGCCAGCATTACGGGTGGGGAGACCCAGTACTTC. This sequence encodes CASITGGETQYF.

The chain combines TRBV19 with TRBJ2-7; perhaps TRBD2 as D (5 bases). This CDR3 comprises 16 residues. Trimming removed 5 bases from V and 2 bases from J, with 19 bases in between. CDR1 and CDR2 (germline): LNHDA, SQIVND (reference sequence). As DNA, the CDR3 is TGTGCCAGTAGTCCCGGCGAGCGGTCGCTAACCTACGAGCAGTACTTC. Translation gives CASSPGERSLTYEQYF.

The rearrangement joins TRBV12-5 to TRBJ2-2; 7 bases agree with TRBD2. Per the germline V gene, CDR1 is LGHNT and CDR2 is FRNRAP. This CDR3 has 16 amino acids. The V gene end was trimmed by 0 bases and the J gene end by 7 bases; junction bases not matched to a gene: 8. CDR3 nucleotides: TGTGCTAGTGGTTTGGTCCCAGCGGGAAGGGGCGGGGAGCTGTTTTTT. Protein: CASGLVPAGRGGELFF.

The CDR3 protein is CASNGGSEAFF. The DNA for the CDR3 is TGTGCCAGCAATGGGGGGAGTGAAGCTTTCTTT. The V and J genes are TRBV27 and TRBJ1-1; tentatively, D is TRBD1 (5 bases). This CDR3 contains 11 residues. CDR1 is MNHEY, CDR2 SMNVEV, per germline (reference sequence). The V gene lost 7 bases and the J gene lost 7 bases, with 10 bases spanning the gap.

The chain combines TRBV27 with TRBJ2-7; tentative D call: TRBD2 (5 bases). The CDR3 has 13 residues. Per the germline V gene, CDR1 is MNHEY and CDR2 is SMNVEV (reference sequence). Deletions cut 8 bases from V and 3 bases from J, with 14 bases between. The CDR3 DNA sequence: TGTGCCAGCGGACTCTCCTTTTACTACGAGCAGTACTTC. Its protein product is CASGLSFYYEQYF.

V gene TRBV7-9 combines with J gene TRBJ1-1; possibly TRBD1 for D (6 bases). With 6 bases removed from V and 1 base from J, the gap between germline ends came to 15 bases. Germline CDR1 and CDR2: SEHNR and FQNEAQ (reference sequence). The CDR3 runs to 15 residues. As DNA, the CDR3 is TGTGCCAGCAGATTACAGGGAGGATCGAACACTGAAGCTTTCTTT. Translating gives CASRLQGGSNTEAFF.

J is TRBJ2-7 and V is TRBV6-1, with unresolved D. This CDR3 contains 14 residues. Germline CDR1 reads MNHNS; CDR2 reads SASEGT. Trimming took 2 bases from V and 1 from J, leaving 9 bases between them. CDR3 sequence reads: CASSEYVTSYEQYF. CDR3 DNA sequence: TGTGCCAGCAGTGAATACGTGACATCCTACGAGCAGTACTTC.

Only one count was recorded for this clone. The chain recombines TRBV25-1 with TRBJ2-7, with 9 bases matching TRBD1. The CDR3 loop spans 14 amino acids. Germline V gene data show CDR1 as MGHDK and CDR2 as SYGVNS. V lost 6 bases, J lost 0 bases, and 3 bases stayed unmatched. CDR3 residues: CASSTGGISYEQYF. The CDR3 coding sequence is TGTGCCAGCAGCACAGGGGGCATCTCCTACGAGCAGTACTTC.

The V and J genes are TRBV5-6 and TRBJ2-7; 7 bases agree with TRBD1. In germline, CDR1 is SGHDT, CDR2 YYEEEE. Unmatched junction bases numbered 8, after V lost 3 bases and J lost 2 bases. The CDR3 covers 15 residues. In nucleotides, the CDR3 is TGTGCCAGCAGCTCGGGACAGCGGCTCACCTACGAGCAGTACTTC. Its protein product is CASSSGQRLTYEQYF.

The chain couples TRBV18 to TRBJ2-7, with TRBD1 identical over 7 bases. V lost 3 bases to trimming and J lost 5 bases; unmatched junction nucleotides: 10. CDR3 length: 15 amino acids. CDR1 and CDR2 (germline): KGHSH, LQKENI. In DNA form, the CDR3 reads TGTGCCAGCTCACCCGCCCGGGACAGTAGCAACGAGCAGTACTTC. This sequence encodes CASSPARDSSNEQYF.

The rearrangement links TRBV5-1 to TRBJ2-7, with D unclear. Germline V gives CDR1 SGHRS, CDR2 YFSETQ. Trimming took 5 bases from V and 4 from J, leaving 7 bases between them. The CDR3 is made up of 11 amino acids. The CDR3 DNA reads TGCGCCAGCAGATACGGGTACGAGCAGTACTTC. Its protein is CASRYGYEQYF.

The chain employs TRBV7-6 and TRBJ1-1; D is unresolved. CDR1 SGHVS and CDR2 FNYEAQ come from the germline V gene. Trimming took 1 base from V and 1 from J, leaving 16 bases between them. The CDR3 has 17 residues. CDR3 protein: CASSLGGAGRSNTEAFF. The CDR3, as DNA: TGTGCCAGCAGCTTAGGGGGTGCGGGCAGATCGAACACTGAAGCTTTCTTT.

The V call is TRBV27, the J call TRBJ2-1; 10 bases align to TRBD2. Trimming took 6 bases from V and 14 from J; bases not matched to a gene: 16. Germline V gene sequence: CDR1 MNHEY, CDR2 SMNVEV (reference sequence). This CDR3 contains 15 residues. This chain's CDR3 is CASSPGGPSGGVKFF. The CDR3 DNA reads as TGTGCCAGCAGCCCTGGGGGACCTAGCGGGGGTGTAAAGTTCTTC.